The clone carrying this TCR beta chain was seen at least ten times. Its specificity is unknown. The sample originates from a study of neurological immune-mediated disorders. The cDNA was generated through 5'RACE incorporating 10-nucleotide random UMIs. TCRdb re-called the 5' RACE reads with MiXCR, one entry per CDR3 protein. The sample yields about 70,000 distinct CDR3 sequences, roughly 5.6% seen once. Findings of the study overall: No CDR3 amino acid sequences recurred among expanded clones across subjects, suggesting private repertoires in all groups. The most TCR clonal expansion was seen in HTLV-1-associated myelopathy, whereas the least was seen in multiple sclerosis, below the level in healthy controls.

V shed 4 bases and J shed 3 bases, with 8 bases lying between them. This CDR3 is built from 12 residues. Germline V CDR1 and CDR2: SGHRS, YFSETQ. From 2 million PBMCs stored at -80 C, the unsorted libraries were generated. The clonotype comes from a human donor with multiple sclerosis. The donor label of this sample is uncertain. Sequencing was carried out using PBMCs. This sequence joins TRBV5-1 and TRBJ2-7; D possibly corresponds to TRBD2 (5 bases). CDR3 sequence reads: CASSKSGYEQYF. DNA for the CDR3: TGCGCCAGCAGCAAAAGCGGCTACGAGCAGTACTTC.